Listed below are T cell receptor beta chains from one sample, sequenced in a study of cytomegalovirus exposure and HLA in healthy donors. Sequenced by immunoSEQ multiplex PCR; TCRdb stores in-frame clones only, minus some. The sample lists under 200,000 clones, 60% to 85% occurring once. Sequencing used PBMCs. Receptors were obtained from a woman in her forties or fifties in good health and CMV-seropositive. CDR3s include the opening cysteine and the closing phenylalanine or tryptophan. A D gene is named only where the DNA matches it firmly. Size is omitted from some rows. Given values are once, few, many or a class for expanded clones.

v_call: TRBV5-4
d_call: NA
clone_size: NA
j_call: TRBJ1-3
cdr3_nt: TGTGCCAGCACCAACGCTCAGGACACCACCATATATTTT
cdr3_aa: CASTNAQDTTIYF

v_call: TRBV7-3
d_call: TRBD2
clone_size: NA
j_call: TRBJ2-3
cdr3_nt: TGTGCCAGCAGCCCGGGACTAGCGGGAGGGGGAGATACGCAGTATTTT
cdr3_aa: CASSPGLAGGGDTQYF

v_call: TRBV28
d_call: TRBD1
clone_size: NA
j_call: TRBJ2-3
cdr3_nt: TGTGCCAGCAGCTCCCCGGGACAGGGGACAGATACGCAGTATTTT
cdr3_aa: CASSSPGQGTDTQYF

v_call: TRBV30
d_call: TRBD2
clone_size: NA
j_call: TRBJ2-1
cdr3_nt: TGTGCCTGGAGTGGGCGCGGGAGGACATCCTACAATGAGCAGTTCTTC
cdr3_aa: CAWSGRGRTSYNEQFF

v_call: TRBV7-2
d_call: NA
clone_size: NA
j_call: TRBJ1-2
cdr3_nt: TGTGCCAGCAGCTTAGCCAGCTATGGCTACACCTTC
cdr3_aa: CASSLASYGYTF

v_call: TRBV30
d_call: TRBD1
clone_size: once
j_call: TRBJ1-2
cdr3_nt: TGTGCCTGGGCCCGGGACAGGGCCTATTCAAACTATGGCTACACCTTC
cdr3_aa: CAWARDRAYSNYGYTF

v_call: TRBV28
d_call: NA
clone_size: few
j_call: TRBJ1-2
cdr3_nt: TGTGCCAGCAGTTTGTTTTCAGGGATCGATGGCTACACCTTC
cdr3_aa: CASSLFSGIDGYTF

v_call: TRBV27
d_call: NA
clone_size: NA
j_call: TRBJ2-3
cdr3_nt: TGTGCCAGCAGTTCTCACGGCGGGGCGAGCACAGATACGCAGTATTTT
cdr3_aa: CASSSHGGASTDTQYF

v_call: TRBV10-1
d_call: TRBD2
clone_size: NA
j_call: TRBJ2-1
cdr3_nt: TGCGCCAGCAGTGACCTTACTAGCGGAGACAATGAGCAGTTCTTC
cdr3_aa: CASSDLTSGDNEQFF

v_call: TRBV11-2
d_call: NA
clone_size: NA
j_call: TRBJ2-5
cdr3_nt: TGTGCCAGCAGCTTAGGGTTGCGGGGCATCCAAGAGACCCAGTACTTC
cdr3_aa: CASSLGLRGIQETQYF

v_call: TRBV7-6
d_call: TRBD1
clone_size: NA
j_call: TRBJ2-2
cdr3_nt: TGTGCCAGCAGCGGACAGGGTTTCGGGGAGCTGTTTTTT
cdr3_aa: CASSGQGFGELFF

v_call: TRBV6-6
d_call: NA
clone_size: NA
j_call: TRBJ2-1
cdr3_nt: TGTGCCAGCAGCCCACGGGGGGCCAACTACAATGAGCAGTTCTTC
cdr3_aa: CASSPRGANYNEQFF

v_call: TRBV28
d_call: NA
clone_size: NA
j_call: TRBJ2-7
cdr3_nt: TGTGCCAGCAGTTTCCTTGTCCAGGGTAATAGGTTCTACGAGCAGTACTTC
cdr3_aa: CASSFLVQGNRFYEQYF

v_call: TRBV7-2
d_call: NA
clone_size: NA
j_call: TRBJ1-4
cdr3_nt: TGTGCCAGCAGCCCATGGGGGGGCCGCGATGAAAAACTGTTTTTT
cdr3_aa: CASSPWGGRDEKLFF

v_call: TRBV7-2
d_call: NA
clone_size: NA
j_call: TRBJ2-6
cdr3_nt: TGTGCCAGCAGCTTAGCGCAGGCCCGTGCATCCTCTGGGGCCAACGTCCTGACTTTC
cdr3_aa: CASSLAQARASSGANVLTF

v_call: TRBV5-1
d_call: NA
clone_size: NA
j_call: TRBJ2-3
cdr3_nt: TGCGCCAGCAGCTTGGTGTTGCGGGGCACAGATACGCAGTATTTT
cdr3_aa: CASSLVLRGTDTQYF

v_call: TRBV5-1
d_call: NA
clone_size: NA
j_call: TRBJ2-6
cdr3_nt: TGCGCCAGCAGCTTGGCCTCCGGGTCCCTACTGTCTGGGGCCAACGTCCTGACTTTC
cdr3_aa: CASSLASGSLLSGANVLTF

v_call: TRBV28
d_call: TRBD1
clone_size: NA
j_call: TRBJ1-1
cdr3_nt: TGTGCCAGCAGCGCAGGGGGAAAGGTACCCGAAGCTTTCTTT
cdr3_aa: CASSAGGKVPEAFF

v_call: TRBV30
d_call: TRBD2
clone_size: NA
j_call: TRBJ2-2
cdr3_nt: TGTGCCTCGAAGGGGACTACGGGCGGGGAGCTGTTTTTT
cdr3_aa: CASKGTTGGELFF

v_call: TRBV30
d_call: TRBD2
clone_size: NA
j_call: TRBJ2-7
cdr3_nt: TGTGCCTGGAGTTACGGGACTAGCTCTTTATACGAGCAGTACTTC
cdr3_aa: CAWSYGTSSLYEQYF

v_call: TRBV19
d_call: TRBD2
clone_size: NA
j_call: TRBJ2-5
cdr3_nt: TGTGCCAGTAGTGCCATGAGCGGGGTGGGGGAGACCCAGTACTTC
cdr3_aa: CASSAMSGVGETQYF

v_call: TRBV29-1
d_call: NA
clone_size: NA
j_call: TRBJ1-1
cdr3_nt: TGCAGCGCCGAAAATAACAGAGAAAGAAACACTGAAGCTTTCTTT
cdr3_aa: CSAENNRERNTEAFF

v_call: TRBV12-5
d_call: NA
clone_size: NA
j_call: TRBJ2-6
cdr3_nt: TGTGCTAGTGCTCTGAGTCTGGGGGCCAACGTCCTGACTTTC
cdr3_aa: CASALSLGANVLTF

v_call: TRBV11-2
d_call: NA
clone_size: NA
j_call: TRBJ2-3
cdr3_nt: TGTGCCAGCACCCAACTCCGCGGGGGCACAGATACGCAGTATTTT
cdr3_aa: CASTQLRGGTDTQYF

v_call: TRBV5-8
d_call: NA
clone_size: NA
j_call: TRBJ1-6
cdr3_nt: TGTGCCAGCAGCTTGGCCGTAGGACTCGCACGTAATTCACCCCTCCACTTT
cdr3_aa: CASSLAVGLARNSPLHF

v_call: TRBV30
d_call: NA
clone_size: NA
j_call: TRBJ1-5
cdr3_nt: TGTGCCTGGAGTGAGGGCACTGGGAGTCAGCCCCAGCATTTT
cdr3_aa: CAWSEGTGSQPQHF

v_call: TRBV9
d_call: NA
clone_size: NA
j_call: TRBJ1-1
cdr3_nt: TGTGCCAGCAGCGTAGGGGGGCAAGGAGCGACTGAAGCTTTCTTT
cdr3_aa: CASSVGGQGATEAFF

v_call: TRBV6-5
d_call: NA
clone_size: NA
j_call: TRBJ1-2
cdr3_nt: TGTGCCACCCTAGCTTCGACGGATGGCTACACCTTC
cdr3_aa: CATLASTDGYTF

v_call: TRBV25-1
d_call: NA
clone_size: few
j_call: TRBJ1-2
cdr3_nt: TGTGCCAGCAGTGAATCCGGGGCAAGGGGGACAAACTATGGCTACACCTTC
cdr3_aa: CASSESGARGTNYGYTF

v_call: TRBV6-5
d_call: NA
clone_size: NA
j_call: TRBJ1-2
cdr3_nt: TGTGCCAGCGCGACAGAAGGCTACACCTTC
cdr3_aa: CASATEGYTF

v_call: TRBV19
d_call: TRBD1
clone_size: NA
j_call: TRBJ2-7
cdr3_nt: TGTGCCAGTAGTCCCCAGACAGGGTTTTCGGGCGAGCAGTACTTC
cdr3_aa: CASSPQTGFSGEQYF

v_call: TRBV5-8
d_call: NA
clone_size: NA
j_call: TRBJ1-5
cdr3_nt: TGTGCCAGCAGCACCAGGGCCAATCAGCCCCAGCATTTT
cdr3_aa: CASSTRANQPQHF

v_call: TRBV15
d_call: NA
clone_size: NA
j_call: TRBJ1-2
cdr3_nt: TGTGCCACCAGCAGAGATCCTAACAGCCCCAATGGCTACACCTTC
cdr3_aa: CATSRDPNSPNGYTF

v_call: TRBV2
d_call: TRBD1
clone_size: NA
j_call: TRBJ1-2
cdr3_nt: TGTGCCGGATCGACAGGGGACTATGGCTACACCTTC
cdr3_aa: CAGSTGDYGYTF

v_call: TRBV5-6
d_call: TRBD1
clone_size: NA
j_call: TRBJ1-5
cdr3_nt: TGTGCCAGCAGCCGGGACAGGGGCAAGAATCAGCCCCAGCATTTT
cdr3_aa: CASSRDRGKNQPQHF

v_call: TRBV11-2
d_call: TRBD1
clone_size: once
j_call: TRBJ2-5
cdr3_nt: TGTGCCAGCAGCTACAGGGGGCTCATGGGGGAGACCCAGTACTTC
cdr3_aa: CASSYRGLMGETQYF

v_call: TRBV5-5
d_call: TRBD1
clone_size: few
j_call: TRBJ2-3
cdr3_nt: TGTGCCAGCAGCTTCCTAGGACAGGGGGGAGATACGCAGTATTTT
cdr3_aa: CASSFLGQGGDTQYF

v_call: TRBV18
d_call: TRBD1
clone_size: NA
j_call: TRBJ1-1
cdr3_nt: TGTGCCAGTATGGGACAGGGGGCAACTGAAGCTTTCTTT
cdr3_aa: CASMGQGATEAFF

v_call: TRBV5-1
d_call: TRBD1
clone_size: NA
j_call: TRBJ1-2
cdr3_nt: TGCGCCAGCAGCCACCAGGGACAGGGGTCTGACTATGGCTACACCTTC
cdr3_aa: CASSHQGQGSDYGYTF

v_call: TRBV7-9
d_call: NA
clone_size: NA
j_call: TRBJ2-4
cdr3_nt: TGTGCCAGCAGTCCGGCCCCAGGACAGATCCTAGCCAAAAACAGTCAGTACTTC
cdr3_aa: CASSPAPGQILAKNSQYF

v_call: TRBV5-1
d_call: TRBD2
clone_size: NA
j_call: TRBJ2-7
cdr3_nt: TGCGCCAGCAGCTTGACCGGGGGGACCTACGAGCAGTACTTC
cdr3_aa: CASSLTGGTYEQYF

v_call: TRBV5-5
d_call: NA
clone_size: NA
j_call: TRBJ1-1
cdr3_nt: TGTGCCAGCAGCTCCCGGGACACCGTGAACACTGAAGCTTTCTTT
cdr3_aa: CASSSRDTVNTEAFF

v_call: TRBV4-2
d_call: NA
clone_size: few
j_call: TRBJ2-3
cdr3_nt: TGTGCCAGCAGCCAAGAGGGCCCAAGCACAGATACGCAGTATTTT
cdr3_aa: CASSQEGPSTDTQYF

v_call: TRBV5-1
d_call: TRBD2
clone_size: NA
j_call: TRBJ2-2
cdr3_nt: TGCGCCAGCAGCCCCCTGACTAGCGGCTCCGGGGAGCTGTTTTTT
cdr3_aa: CASSPLTSGSGELFF

v_call: TRBV6-1
d_call: TRBD1
clone_size: once
j_call: TRBJ1-2
cdr3_nt: TGTGCCAGCAGTGAAAGGGGACAGGGGGGGGATGGCTACACCTTC
cdr3_aa: CASSERGQGGDGYTF

v_call: TRBV10-3
d_call: TRBD2
clone_size: NA
j_call: TRBJ2-2
cdr3_nt: TGTGCCATCCGAACTAGCGGAGATGCGAACACCGGGGAGCTGTTTTTT
cdr3_aa: CAIRTSGDANTGELFF

v_call: TRBV27
d_call: NA
clone_size: NA
j_call: TRBJ2-4
cdr3_nt: TGTGCCAGCAGTTCCGTCCCCACAGTTCAGGACATTCAGTACTTC
cdr3_aa: CASSSVPTVQDIQYF

v_call: TRBV15
d_call: NA
clone_size: NA
j_call: TRBJ2-1
cdr3_nt: TGTGCCACCAGCTGGCCGGGACAACAGTACAATGAGCAGTTCTTC
cdr3_aa: CATSWPGQQYNEQFF

v_call: TRBV28
d_call: TRBD1
clone_size: NA
j_call: TRBJ1-1
cdr3_nt: TGTGCCAGCAGTTCCCCAGGGGGCGGGGGCTCGGGTTTCTTT
cdr3_aa: CASSSPGGGGSGFF

v_call: TRBV7-2
d_call: TRBD1
clone_size: NA
j_call: TRBJ1-1
cdr3_nt: TGTGCCAGCAGCCTGCAAGGACAGGGGGTTGAAGCTTTCTTT
cdr3_aa: CASSLQGQGVEAFF

v_call: TRBV10-3
d_call: TRBD1
clone_size: few
j_call: TRBJ2-2
cdr3_nt: TGTGCCATCAGTGAAAAAACAGGGGGTAAAGCCGGGGAGCTGTTTTTT
cdr3_aa: CAISEKTGGKAGELFF

v_call: TRBV4-3
d_call: TRBD1
clone_size: NA
j_call: TRBJ2-6
cdr3_nt: TGCGCCAGCAGCCAAGATCTTGGCGGACAGGGGGCGTTAGCTGGGGCCAACGTCCTGACTTTC
cdr3_aa: CASSQDLGGQGALAGANVLTF

v_call: TRBV7-2
d_call: NA
clone_size: NA
j_call: TRBJ2-3
cdr3_nt: TGTGCCAGCAGCTTAGCCGTTTCGCGCGGGGATACGCAGTATTTT
cdr3_aa: CASSLAVSRGDTQYF

v_call: TRBV28
d_call: TRBD1
clone_size: NA
j_call: TRBJ1-2
cdr3_nt: TGTGCCAGCAGTACCGGACAGGGTCCCTATGGCTACACCTTC
cdr3_aa: CASSTGQGPYGYTF